This TCR beta chain is drawn from a study of CD8 T cells in Susac syndrome. Points from the study as a whole: As acknowledged by the study, its TCR sequencing and HLA analysis included a relatively small number of individuals.

Reverse transcription of roughly 0.45 to 1 ug RNA used random hexamers. By means of immunoSEQ multiplex PCR, TCR beta CDR3 spanning 54 Vbeta and 13 Jbeta underwent amplification. TCRdb ran MiXCR on the immunoSEQ multiplex PCR reads and lists one entry per CDR3 protein. The sample lists about 160,000 distinct CDR3 sequences; under 95% were seen once. With respect to this clonotype: Its antigen is unidentified.

TEMRA cells were enriched by FACS, while CD8+ and CD4+ T cells were obtained through a negative isolation that was performed magnetically. Sequencing used CD4+ T cells from PBMCs. The receptor comes from a human donor in good health.

DNA for the CDR3: TGTGCCAGCAGCCGTGACCTCCCCGGGGAGCTGTTTTTT. Translated: CASSRDLPGELFF. This chain connects TRBV9 to TRBJ2-2; D unclear. The V gene's germline CDR1 is SGDLS and CDR2 YYNGEE. Trimming took 4 bases from V and 6 from J, leaving 10 bases between them. The CDR3 runs to 13 residues.